A selection of T cell receptor beta chains follows, all from one sample in a study of response to subunit inactivated influenza vaccine. MiXCR, applied by TCRdb to the RT-PCR reads, yields one record per CDR3 protein. The sample has about 480,000 distinct CDR3 sequences, 25% seen once. The material sequenced was CD4+ T cells sorted from PBMCs, taken approximately 5 days after vaccination. The source is a man aged 45 to 65 who received an inactivated influenza vaccine. Each CDR3 is given with its conserved first and last residue. D genes are given only for firm matches. Clone size is stated in some rows and not others, as once, few, many or a class when expanded.

d_call,j_call,clone_size,v_call,cdr3_nt,cdr3_aa
TRBD1,TRBJ1-1,few,TRBV29-1,TGCAGCGTGGGGCTTCGGACAGGGAGCACTGAAGCTTTCTTT,CSVGLRTGSTEAFF
TRBD1,TRBJ1-5,NA,TRBV7-2,TGTGCCAGCAGCCAATGGGACAGGGAGTATGGTCAGCCCCAGCATTTT,CASSQWDREYGQPQHF
NA,TRBJ2-5,NA,TRBV20-1,TGCAGTGCTCTAGGGAACAGGAACCTTCAAGAGACCCAGTACTTC,CSALGNRNLQETQYF
NA,TRBJ1-5,few,TRBV3-1,TGTGCCAGCAGCCTAGGGGGGTTCAATCAGCCCCAGCATTTT,CASSLGGFNQPQHF
NA,TRBJ2-7,NA,TRBV6-5,TGTGCCAGCAGTCCCTTTGCGGGGGAGCAGTACTTC,CASSPFAGEQYF
TRBD2,TRBJ2-3,few,TRBV7-8,TGTGCCAGCAGCTTAGCGACTAGCGGGAGAGATACGCAGTATTTT,CASSLATSGRDTQYF
TRBD2,TRBJ2-2,NA,TRBV4-3,TGCGCCAGCAGCCAAGAAGGAGCGGGAGGAGCCGGGGAGCTGTTTTTT,CASSQEGAGGAGELFF
TRBD2,TRBJ2-7,few,TRBV5-4,TGTGCCAGCAGCCGGGGGGGCCCTACCTACGAGCAGTACTTC,CASSRGGPTYEQYF
NA,TRBJ2-2,once,TRBV20-1,TGCAGTGCTAGAGATCCTAACACCGGGGAGCTGTTTTTT,CSARDPNTGELFF
NA,TRBJ1-5,few,TRBV20-1,TGCAGTGCCAAGGACGCGACAAATCAGCCCCAGCATTTT,CSAKDATNQPQHF
NA,TRBJ1-1,few,TRBV6-5,TGTGCCAGCAGTTACGCCAGGGCGGGCACTGAAGCTTTCTTT,CASSYARAGTEAFF